This T cell receptor (beta chain) was sequenced during a study of blood T cell repertoires in COVID-19. Study in general: From T cells, B-cell-depleted T cells, or PBMCs came the material, which was cDNA or gDNA.

The germline CDR1 and CDR2 sequences are MNHEY and SVGEGT. Unmatched junction bases numbered 6, after V lost 5 bases and J lost 2 bases. The CDR3 spans 15 residues. As originally analysed: Amplified reference gene primers provided the basis for estimating nucleated cell counts. Only in-frame clones appear in the TCRdb table, and some are missing; sequencing was by immunoSEQ multiplex PCR. The V and J calls and clone size are taken from that table; D and trimming were inferred from the DNA. The table has under 8,500 clones, 80% to 90% seen once; the top ten hold 8% to 13%. This chain connects TRBV6-2 or TRBV6-3 to TRBJ2-3; 8 positions agree with TRBD2. The origin of this receptor is a man in his sixties or seventies with active COVID-19. Source material: peripheral blood. The CDR3 coding sequence is TGTGCCAGCAGTCATAGCGGGGACCCCACAGATACGCAGTATTTT. This sequence encodes CASSHSGDPTDTQYF.